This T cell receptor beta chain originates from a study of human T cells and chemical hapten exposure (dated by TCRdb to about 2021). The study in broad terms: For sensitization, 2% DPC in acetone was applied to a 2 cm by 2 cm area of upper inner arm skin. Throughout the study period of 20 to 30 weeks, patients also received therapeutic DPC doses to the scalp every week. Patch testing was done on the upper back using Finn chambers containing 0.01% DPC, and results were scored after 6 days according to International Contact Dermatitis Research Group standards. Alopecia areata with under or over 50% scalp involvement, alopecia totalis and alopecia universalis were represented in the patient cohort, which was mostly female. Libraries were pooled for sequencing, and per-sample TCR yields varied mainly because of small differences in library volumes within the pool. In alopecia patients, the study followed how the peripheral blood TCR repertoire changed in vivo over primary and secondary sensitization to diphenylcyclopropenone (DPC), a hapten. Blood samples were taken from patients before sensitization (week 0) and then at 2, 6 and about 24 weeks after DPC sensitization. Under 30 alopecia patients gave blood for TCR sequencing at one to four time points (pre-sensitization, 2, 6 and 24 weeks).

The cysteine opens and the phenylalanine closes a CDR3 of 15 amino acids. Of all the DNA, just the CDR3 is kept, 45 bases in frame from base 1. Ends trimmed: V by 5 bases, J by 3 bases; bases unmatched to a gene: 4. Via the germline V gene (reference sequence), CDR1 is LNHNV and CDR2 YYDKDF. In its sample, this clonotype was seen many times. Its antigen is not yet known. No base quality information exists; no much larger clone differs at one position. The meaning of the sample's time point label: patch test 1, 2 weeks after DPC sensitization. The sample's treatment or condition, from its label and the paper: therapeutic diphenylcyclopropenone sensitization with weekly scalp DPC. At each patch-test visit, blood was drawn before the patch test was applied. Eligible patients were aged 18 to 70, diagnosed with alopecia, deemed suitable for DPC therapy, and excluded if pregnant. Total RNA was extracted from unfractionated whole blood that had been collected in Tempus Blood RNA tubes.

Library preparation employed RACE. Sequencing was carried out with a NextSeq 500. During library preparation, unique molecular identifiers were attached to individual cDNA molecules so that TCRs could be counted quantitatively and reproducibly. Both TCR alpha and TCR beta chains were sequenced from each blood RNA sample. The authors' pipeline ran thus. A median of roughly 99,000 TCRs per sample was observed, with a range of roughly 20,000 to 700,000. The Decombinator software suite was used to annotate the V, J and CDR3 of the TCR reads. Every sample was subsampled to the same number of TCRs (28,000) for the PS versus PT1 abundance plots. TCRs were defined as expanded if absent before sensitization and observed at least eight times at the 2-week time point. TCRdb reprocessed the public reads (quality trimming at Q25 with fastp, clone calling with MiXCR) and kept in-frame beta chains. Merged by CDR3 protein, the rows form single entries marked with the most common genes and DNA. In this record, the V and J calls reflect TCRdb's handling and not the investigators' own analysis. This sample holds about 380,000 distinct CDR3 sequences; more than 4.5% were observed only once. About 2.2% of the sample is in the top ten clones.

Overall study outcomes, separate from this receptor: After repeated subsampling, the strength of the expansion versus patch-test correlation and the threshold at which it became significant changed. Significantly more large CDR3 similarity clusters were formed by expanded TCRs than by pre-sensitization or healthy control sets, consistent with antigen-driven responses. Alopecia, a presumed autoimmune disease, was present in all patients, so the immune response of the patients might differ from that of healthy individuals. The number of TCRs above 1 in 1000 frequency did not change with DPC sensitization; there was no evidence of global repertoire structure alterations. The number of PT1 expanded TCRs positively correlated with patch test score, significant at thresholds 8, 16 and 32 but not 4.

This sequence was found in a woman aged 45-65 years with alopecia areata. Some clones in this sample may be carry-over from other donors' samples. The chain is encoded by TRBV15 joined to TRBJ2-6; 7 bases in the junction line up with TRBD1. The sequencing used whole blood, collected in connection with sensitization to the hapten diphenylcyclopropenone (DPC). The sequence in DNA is TGTGCCACCAGCTACAGGGGCGGTGGGGCCAACGTCCTGACTTTC. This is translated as CATSYRGGGANVLTF.